These 20 T cell receptor beta chains were sequenced from one sample in a study of blood T cell repertoires in COVID-19. Method: immunoSEQ multiplex PCR; TCRdb's copy keeps in-frame clones and lacks some. This table has around 100,000 clones, 70% to 90% appearing once. Sequences were obtained from peripheral blood. These receptors all come from a man between 50 and 59 years old in a cohort sampled during active COVID-19.

V usage is TRBV12-3 or TRBV12-4 and J usage is TRBJ2-3; no definite D call. The CDR3 extends over 13 amino acids. V was clipped by 7 bases and J by 10 bases, with 18 bases between them. CDR3 nucleotide sequence: TGTGCCAGCACCCACCCCCACTCTGAGGCGCAGTATTTT. It yields the protein CASTHPHSEAQYF.

The gene calls are TRBV7-2 and TRBJ1-2, with 10 bases lining up with TRBD1. Germline CDR1 and CDR2: SGHTA and FQGNSA. The J segment lost 4 bases and the V segment lost 5 bases, leaving 7 bases of the junction unmatched. The CDR3 extends over 15 amino acids. The chain's CDR3 is CASSPQTGGGYGYTF. CDR3 in DNA: TGTGCCAGCAGCCCCCAGACAGGGGGCGGCTATGGCTACACCTTC.

The chain has TRBV19 and TRBJ2-2; 12 positions agree with TRBD1. Looked up from germline, CDR1 is LNHDA and CDR2 is SQIVND (reference sequence). The V gene end was trimmed by 5 bases and the J gene end by 0 bases; junction bases not matched to a gene: 10. The CDR3 totals 19 residues. CDR3 bases: TGTGCCAGTAGTCAGACCGGGACAGGGGGCCTAACGAACACCGGGGAGCTGTTTTTT. Amino acid sequence: CASSQTGTGGLTNTGELFF.

The V call is TRBV28, the J call TRBJ1-2, with 9 bases matching TRBD1. The germline V gene encodes CDR1 MDHEN and CDR2 SYDVKM. The V segment lost 5 bases and the J segment 2 bases; nucleotides outside the gene matches: 9. This CDR3 comprises 16 residues. CDR3 in amino acids: CASSVPVGTGNYGYTF. In DNA, the CDR3 is TGTGCCAGCAGTGTCCCCGTAGGGACAGGGAACTATGGCTACACCTTC.

The chain has TRBV6-5 and TRBJ2-3; 7 nucleotides agree with TRBD1. CDR3 length: 14 amino acids. The V segment lost 2 bases and the J segment 2 bases; nucleotides outside the gene matches: 1. The germline V gene has CDR1 MNHEY and CDR2 SVGAGI. CDR3 coding DNA: TGTGCCAGCAGTTACGGGACAGTCACAGATACGCAGTATTTT. Protein: CASSYGTVTDTQYF.

V and J are TRBV6-4 and TRBJ2-2; 9 bases map to TRBD2. Germline V lookup: CDR1 MRHNA, CDR2 SNTAGT. This CDR3 has 14 amino acids. J lost 7 bases, V lost 6 bases, and 6 bases had no gene match. The CDR3 nucleotides are TGTGCCAGCAGAAGAGGGACTAGCATCGGGGAGCTGTTTTTT. This translates into CASRRGTSIGELFF.

This chain links TRBV5-5 with TRBJ1-6, with TRBD1 identical over 9 bases. The germline CDR1 and CDR2 sequences are SGHKS and YYEKEE (reference sequence). J gave up 0 bases and V 7 bases, and 5 bases lay outside the gene matches. The CDR3 runs 16 residues. The CDR3 sequence is CASRDRGSSYNSPLHF. The CDR3 coding sequence is TGTGCCAGCCGCGACAGGGGGAGCTCCTATAATTCACCCCTCCACTTT.

The rearrangement joins TRBV6-2 or TRBV6-3 to TRBJ2-2; 8 bases are a match to TRBD2. Trimming took 2 bases from V and 0 from J; bases not matched to a gene: 8. CDR1 and CDR2 from the germline V gene are MNHEY and SVGEGT. The CDR3 is 18 residues long. The DNA of the CDR3 is TGTGCCAGCAGTTACACGAGCGGGGGCTACGCGAACACCGGGGAGCTGTTTTTT. Amino acid sequence: CASSYTSGGYANTGELFF.

This chain links TRBV5-1 with TRBJ2-3; 10 bases map to TRBD1. Unmatched junction bases numbered 8, after V lost 2 bases and J lost 8 bases. Germline CDR1 and CDR2: SGHRS and YFSETQ. CDR3 length: 15 residues. The CDR3 sequence is CASSLGQGELSTQYF. The CDR3 DNA follows: TGCGCCAGCAGCTTAGGACAGGGGGAACTCTCTACGCAGTATTTT.

This chain joins TRBV21-1 and TRBJ2-1; TRBD1 was called by the table and not checked on the DNA. TRBV21-1 is given as a pseudogene. The CDR3 loop spans 15 amino acids. DNA for the CDR3: TGTGCCAGCAGCAAATCCGCCCTGCCAGGGGGGCAGTGGTTCTTC. Translation gives CASSKSALPGGQWFF.

The J gene is TRBJ1-1, the V gene TRBV7-9, with D possibly being TRBD1 (5 bases). In germline, CDR1 is SEHNR, CDR2 FQNEAQ (reference sequence). Trimming shortened V by 1 base and J by 5 bases, and 8 bases separated the two germline ends. The CDR3 has 13 amino acids. Here the CDR3 DNA reads TGTGCCAGCAGCTTAGGCGCAGGGACTGAAGCTTTCTTT. Its protein is CASSLGAGTEAFF.

V is TRBV28 and J is TRBJ2-5, with D tentatively TRBD2 (6 bases). There are 14 residues in the CDR3. Between the trimmed V and J ends, which lost 6 bases and 4 bases, there was a span of 15 bases. Germline lookup yields CDR1 MDHEN and CDR2 SYDVKM. The CDR3 loop reads CASRPSGGGETQYF. The CDR3 nucleotides read TGTGCCAGCAGACCCTCCGGGGGAGGAGAGACCCAGTACTTC.

The V gene is TRBV19, the J gene TRBJ2-3, with TRBD1 matching 9 bases. V shed 4 bases, J shed 3 bases, and the junction held 2 bases outside the gene matches. Germline CDR1 and CDR2: LNHDA and SQIVND (reference sequence). The CDR3 covers 14 residues. The CDR3 bases are TGTGCCAGTAGTAGGGACAGGGCGACAGATACGCAGTATTTT. It specifies CASSRDRATDTQYF.

The chain links TRBV6-5 to TRBJ1-6; 7 positions match TRBD1. The CDR3 has 14 amino acids. The V and J ends lost 6 bases and 14 bases, in that order; junction bases with no gene match: 13. Germline V CDR1 and CDR2: MNHEY, SVGAGI. The CDR3 nucleotides are TGTGCCAGCAGCCACGGACAGGTGGTTAAAGCCCTCCACTTT. Protein: CASSHGQVVKALHF.

J is TRBJ2-2 and V is TRBV2; TRBD1 agrees at 8 bases. Germline V gene data show CDR1 as SNHLY and CDR2 as FYNNEI. Trimming removed 10 bases from V and 7 bases from J; junction bases left unmatched: 14. The CDR3 has 15 amino acids. In DNA, the CDR3 is TGTGCCACAAGAACGTCGACAGGGGTGGGCGGGGAGCTGTTTTTT. Translation: CATRTSTGVGGELFF.

The gene calls are TRBV5-1 and TRBJ2-2; D might be TRBD2 (5 bases). This CDR3 has 15 residues. V was pared by 0 bases and J by 2 bases, with 8 bases between. The V gene's germline CDR1 is SGHRS and CDR2 YFSETQ. The CDR3 nucleotides read TGCGCCAGCAGCTTGGAACGGACTAACACCGGGGAGCTGTTTTTT. It encodes CASSLERTNTGELFF.

V usage is TRBV2 and J usage is TRBJ2-7; 7 bases are shared with TRBD1. V was clipped by 11 bases and J by 7 bases; unmatched bases: 14. Germline V lookup: CDR1 SNHLY, CDR2 FYNNEI. The CDR3 totals 13 residues. The CDR3 spells CAGRQGIMREQYV. CDR3 nucleotide sequence: TGTGCCGGTAGACAGGGTATTATGCGGGAGCAGTACGTC.

V usage is TRBV14 and J usage is TRBJ2-5, with unresolved D. CDR3 length: 14 residues. Trimming removed 4 bases at V and 5 bases at J, with 14 bases between. The V gene's germline CDR1 is SGHDN and CDR2 FVKESK. The CDR3 here is CASSPLTVLETQYF. CDR3 sequence (DNA): TGTGCCAGCAGCCCCCTTACGGTCCTGGAGACCCAGTACTTC. Full variable domain (outside the CDR3, taken from reference TRBV14 and TRBJ2-5): EAGVTQFPSHSVIEKGQTVTLRCDPISGHDNLYWYRRVMGKEIKFLLHFVKESKQDESGMPNNRFLAERTGGTYSTLKVQPAELEDSGVYFCASSPLTVLETQYFGPGTRLLVL.

The chain carries TRBV11-3 and TRBJ2-5; tentative D call: TRBD1 (6 bases). Germline V gene lookup returns CDR1 SGHNT and CDR2 YENEEA. The V and J ends lost 4 bases and 5 bases respectively, with 11 bases between them. The CDR3 is made up of 13 amino acids. The CDR3 sequence: CASSSTGSETQYF. The CDR3 bases are TGTGCCAGCAGCTCGACAGGTTCGGAGACCCAGTACTTC.

V is TRBV3-1 (or the pseudogene TRBV3-2) and J is TRBJ1-5, with a weak D call TRBD1 (5 bases). With 1 base removed from V and 0 bases from J, the gap between germline ends came to 10 bases. The CDR3 sequence is 16 residues long. CDR1 LGHDT and CDR2 YNNKEL come from the germline V gene (reference sequence). The CDR3 spells CASSQGRGYSNQPQHF. The DNA for the CDR3 is TGTGCCAGCAGCCAAGGGCGGGGGTATAGCAATCAGCCCCAGCATTTT.